This TCR beta chain was identified during a study of shared clonotypes between healthy human individuals. Overall study context: CD4 naive cells filled three plates per donor, CD4 memory three, CD8 naive two and CD8 memory one. Study results and caveats: For sorted subsets, rarefaction showed incomplete sequencing despite large depth.

Sequenced by immunoSEQ multiplex PCR; TCRdb stores in-frame clones only, minus some. The data hold approximately 2,300,000 clones, with about nine tenths observed a single time. Concerning this clone itself: Its cognate antigen is unknown.

Trimming took off 1 base at V and 5 bases at J, with 11 bases between the two ends. The CDR3 has 14 residues. Germline CDR1 reads SEHNR; CDR2 reads FQNEAQ (reference sequence). The origin of this receptor is a man aged 18 to 29 in good health. Some clones in this sample may be carry-over from other donors' samples. Sequencing was done on a sample of naive CD4+ T cells from PBMCs. Subset indicated: CD45RA+ positively selected. The rearrangement joins TRBV7-9 to TRBJ2-5; weak D call: TRBD2 (5 bases). The CDR3 region is CASSLDGVPETQYF. The CDR3 DNA is TGTGCCAGCAGCTTAGACGGGGTTCCCGAGACCCAGTACTTC.